This T cell receptor (beta chain) was retrieved from a study of T cells after yellow fever vaccination. Study-wide background: When fractions had low cell numbers, they were prepared with SMART-Seq v4 Ultra Low Input.

Production of TCR cDNA was by 5'RACE template switching, which also added a universal primer site and UMIs. TCRdb analysed the 5' RACE reads with MiXCR anew, one entry per CDR3 protein. Among hundreds of thousands of distinct CDR3 sequences listed, roughly 3.9% were seen once. Study outcomes and limitations: Most primary-vaccination clones reappeared after the booster (about 95% CD4, around 88% CD8).

The CDR3 loop spans 14 amino acids. V was clipped by 0 bases and J by 4 bases, with 8 bases between them. Germline V lookup: CDR1 LGHNA, CDR2 YNFKEQ. The sample holds many counts of this clonotype. The antigen is not known. The chain employs TRBV4-2 and TRBJ2-3, with D hard to call. The sequences come from PBMCs, collected 5 days after the yellow fever booster vaccination. This TCR was recovered from a man aged 18 to 35 who received the YFV17D yellow fever vaccine. This CDR3 reads CASSQDLSPDTQYF. CDR3 in DNA: TGTGCCAGCAGCCAAGACTTATCCCCAGATACGCAGTATTTT.